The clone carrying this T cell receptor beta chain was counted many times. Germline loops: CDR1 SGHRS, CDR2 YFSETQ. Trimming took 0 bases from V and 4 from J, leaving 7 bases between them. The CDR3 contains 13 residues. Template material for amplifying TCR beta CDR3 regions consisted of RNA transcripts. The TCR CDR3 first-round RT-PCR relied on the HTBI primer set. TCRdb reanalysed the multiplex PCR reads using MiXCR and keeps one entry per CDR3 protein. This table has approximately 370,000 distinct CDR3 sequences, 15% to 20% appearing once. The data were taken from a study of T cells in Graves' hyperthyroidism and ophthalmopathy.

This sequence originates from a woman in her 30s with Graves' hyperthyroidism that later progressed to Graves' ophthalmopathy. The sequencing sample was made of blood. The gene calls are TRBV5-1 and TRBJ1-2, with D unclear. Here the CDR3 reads CASSLGLLYGYTF. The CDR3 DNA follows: TGCGCCAGCAGCTTGGGACTTCTCTATGGCTACACCTTC.